The clone carrying this T cell receptor beta chain has just a few counts. Its specificity is unknown. The data derive from a study of beta chain features in type 1 diabetes. Study-wide context: Investigators examined approximately 100,000,000 sorted cells across all samples. The study's findings and limits: HLA influence on TCRB rearrangement stayed unresolved here. Equally in patients and controls, shorter templates might have been favored by PCR. Shorter TCRB CDR3s, moderately but significantly so, marked every one of the four CD4+ subsets in Type 1 diabetes patients.

Expressed TCRB transcripts were sequenced after all isolated RNA was converted to cDNA. Profiled with immunoSEQ multiplex PCR; TCRdb holds only in-frame clones, not every one. The sample holds about 710,000 clones, about 14% seen once. This CDR3 is built from 15 residues. V lost 3 bases and J 4 bases, leaving 13 bases between the germline ends. Germline values: CDR1 SNHLY, CDR2 FYNNEI. This sequence originates from a young man with type 1 diabetes. Source material: naive CD4+ T cells from blood. This sequence joins TRBV2 and TRBJ2-1; tentatively, D is TRBD2 (5 bases). Here the CDR3 reads CASSDVGVSYNEQFF. The CDR3, as DNA: TGTGCCAGCAGTGACGTGGGAGTTAGTTACAATGAGCAGTTCTTC.